This TCR beta chain was found in a study of T cells in Graves' hyperthyroidism and ophthalmopathy. Study background: Blood from the periphery was taken at initial diagnosis, before any treatment.

Researchers took RNA transcripts and amplified the TCR beta CDR3 regions from them. The primer set for the first-round RT-PCR of the TCR CDR3 was HTBI. TCRdb passed the multiplex PCR reads through MiXCR, listing each CDR3 protein once. Among around 500,000 distinct CDR3 sequences listed, around 15% were seen once. This clonotype was seen at least ten times. Active moderate-to-severe ophthalmopathy, Clinical Activity Score at least 3, NOSPECS at least 4, under 3 months' duration. Patients with uncontrolled infections, other autoimmune diseases, pregnancy or lactation were excluded. The CDR3 has 14 residues. The junction had 9 bases not matched to a gene; V was cut back by 6 bases and J by 6 bases. The germline CDR1 and CDR2 sequences are SNHLY and FYNNEI.

The receptor's source is a woman in her 30s with Graves' ophthalmopathy. The J gene is TRBJ1-1, the V gene TRBV2; 8 bases map to TRBD1. Sample: blood. The CDR3 DNA reads as TGTGCCAGCAGAAGTCAGGGGGCATTCGCTGAAGCTTTCTTT. Its protein product is CASRSQGAFAEAFF. Variable domain in full (rest from reference TRBV2 and TRBJ1-1): EPEVTQTPSHQVTQMGQEVILRCVPISNHLYFYWYRQILGQKVEFLVSFYNNEISEKSEIFDDQFSVERPDGSNFTLKIRSTKLEDSAMYFCASRSQGAFAEAFFGQGTRLTVV.